The 8 T cell receptor beta chains below were found in one sample sequenced in a study of T and B cells in COVID-19 patients. TRB was amplified from around 250-500 ng of blood genomic DNA. BIOMED2 TRB-A/B primer pools were used in multiplex TRB PCR. TCRdb called the multiplex PCR reads again in MiXCR, with one record for every CDR3 protein. The table lists around 23,000 distinct CDR3 sequences, approximately 29% of them singletons. The material sequenced was blood. These receptors all come from a human donor who had recovered from COVID-19.

The rearrangement links TRBV7-6 to TRBJ1-3, with 7 bases matching TRBD1. J lost 0 bases, V lost 5 bases, and 13 bases had no gene match. The CDR3 contains 18 residues. CDR1 and CDR2 (germline): SGHVS, FNYEAQ. Here the CDR3 DNA reads TGTGCCAGCAGCCTCGCCCCCGGTAGGGACAGCTCTGGAAACACCATATATTTT. It codes for CASSLAPGRDSSGNTIYF.

This clonotype showed up just once. V usage is TRBV12-3 or TRBV12-4 and J usage is TRBJ1-5, with D unclear. This CDR3 has 14 residues. V lost 6 bases and J 3 bases, leaving 12 bases between the germline ends. The CDR3 region has the DNA TGTGCCAGCAGCTCCCAACTGACCAATCAGCCCCAGCATTTT. Amino acid sequence: CASSSQLTNQPQHF.

This clonotype occurred a few times. This chain uses TRBV6-5 with TRBJ2-6; D is undetermined. The CDR3 runs 17 residues. From germline, CDR1 is MNHEY and CDR2 SVGAGI. Trimming took off 5 bases at V and 0 bases at J, with 14 bases between the two ends. CDR3 sequence (DNA): TGTGCCAGCAGTGGTTTGTTAGGATCCTCTGGGGCCAACGTCCTGACTTTC. Translating gives CASSGLLGSSGANVLTF.

The chain combines TRBV10-3 with TRBJ2-3; the match to TRBD2 covers 13 bases. This CDR3 has 15 residues. From germline, CDR1 is ENHRY and CDR2 SYGVKD. V lost 6 bases to trimming and J lost 6 bases; unmatched junction nucleotides: 6. CDR3 in amino acids: CAISPGTSGADTQYF. The DNA of the CDR3 is TGTGCCATCAGCCCCGGGACTAGCGGGGCGGATACGCAGTATTTT.

This clonotype was found a few times. The chain links TRBV15 to TRBJ2-1, with D maybe TRBD2 (5 bases). The germline V gene has CDR1 LNHNV and CDR2 YYDKDF (reference sequence). The CDR3 covers 15 residues. V lost 3 bases and J 0 bases, leaving 9 bases between the germline ends. CDR3 sequence (DNA): TGTGCCACCAGCAGGGACGGACTCTCCTACAATGAGCAGTTCTTC. Amino acids: CATSRDGLSYNEQFF.

The chain uses TRBV18 and TRBJ2-3, with D possibly matching TRBD2 (5 bases). The V gene's germline CDR1 is KGHSH and CDR2 LQKENI. V was cut by 1 base and J by 0 bases, with 14 bases left in between. This CDR3 is 17 amino acids long. The CDR3 bases are TGTGCCAGCTCACCACTCGAGGGCTTTACTAGCACAGATACGCAGTATTTT. Translation: CASSPLEGFTSTDTQYF.

The rearrangement links TRBV30 to TRBJ1-2, with 8 bases aligning to TRBD1. The trim removed 1 base at V and 5 bases at J, leaving 3 bases unmatched. The length of the CDR3 is 13 residues. CDR1 GTSNPN and CDR2 SVGIG come from the germline V gene (reference sequence). This CDR3 reads CAWSEHRGYGYTF. The DNA of the CDR3 is TGTGCCTGGAGTGAACACAGGGGGTATGGCTACACCTTC.

With respect to this clonotype: At one end the junction does not follow the germline gene, possibly because of a read error. This rearrangement joins TRBV19 to TRBJ1-1; perhaps TRBD1 as D (6 bases). The CDR3 contains 12 residues. CDR1 and CDR2 (germline): LNHDA, SQIVND (reference sequence). This chain's CDR3 is CTSSEGGTEAFF. The CDR3 DNA follows: TGTACCAGTAGCGAGGGGGGCACTGAAGCTTTCTTT.